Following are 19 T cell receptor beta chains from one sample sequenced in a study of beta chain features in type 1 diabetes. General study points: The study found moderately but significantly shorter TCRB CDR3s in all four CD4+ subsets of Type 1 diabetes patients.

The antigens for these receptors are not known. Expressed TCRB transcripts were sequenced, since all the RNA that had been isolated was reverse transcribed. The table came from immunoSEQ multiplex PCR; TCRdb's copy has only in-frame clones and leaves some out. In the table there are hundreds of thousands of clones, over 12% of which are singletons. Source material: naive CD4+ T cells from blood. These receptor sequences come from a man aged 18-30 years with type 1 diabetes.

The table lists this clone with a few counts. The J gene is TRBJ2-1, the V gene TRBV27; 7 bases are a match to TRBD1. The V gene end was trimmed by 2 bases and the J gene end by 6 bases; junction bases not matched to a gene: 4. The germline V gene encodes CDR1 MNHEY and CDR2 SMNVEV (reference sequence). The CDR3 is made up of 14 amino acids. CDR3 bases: TGTGCCAGCAGTTTACGACAGGGTGTCAATGAGCAGTTCTTC. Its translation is CASSLRQGVNEQFF.

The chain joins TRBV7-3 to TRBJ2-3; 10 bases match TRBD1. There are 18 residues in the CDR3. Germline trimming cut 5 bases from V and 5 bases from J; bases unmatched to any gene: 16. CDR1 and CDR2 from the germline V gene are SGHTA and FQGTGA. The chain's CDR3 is CASSPEPLTGGGGDTQYF. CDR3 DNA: TGTGCCAGCAGCCCCGAACCTCTGACAGGGGGCGGGGGAGATACGCAGTATTTT. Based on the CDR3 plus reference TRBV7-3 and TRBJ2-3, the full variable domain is GAGVSQTPSNKVTEKGKYVELRCDPISGHTALYWYRQSLGQGPEFLIYFQGTGAADDSGLPNDRFFAVRPEGSVSTLKIQRTERGDSAVYLCASSPEPLTGGGGDTQYFGPGTRLTVL.

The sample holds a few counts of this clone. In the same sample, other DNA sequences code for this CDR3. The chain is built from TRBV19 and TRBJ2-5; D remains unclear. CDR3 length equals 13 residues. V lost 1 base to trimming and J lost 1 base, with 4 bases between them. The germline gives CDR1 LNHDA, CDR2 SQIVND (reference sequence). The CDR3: CASSIAGQETQYF. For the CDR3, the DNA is TGTGCCAGTAGTATAGCGGGCCAAGAGACCCAGTACTTC.

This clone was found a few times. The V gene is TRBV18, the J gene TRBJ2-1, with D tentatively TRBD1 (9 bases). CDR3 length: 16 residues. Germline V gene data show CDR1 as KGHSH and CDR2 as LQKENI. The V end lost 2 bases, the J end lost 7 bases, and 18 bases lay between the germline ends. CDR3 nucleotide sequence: TGTGCCAGCTCACCAGTTAGCGGGACAGGGAGGAATGAGCAGTTCTTC. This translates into CASSPVSGTGRNEQFF.

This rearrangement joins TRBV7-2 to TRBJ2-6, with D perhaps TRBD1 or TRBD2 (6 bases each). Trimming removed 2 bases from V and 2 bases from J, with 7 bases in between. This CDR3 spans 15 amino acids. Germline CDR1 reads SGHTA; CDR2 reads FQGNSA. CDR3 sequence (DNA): TGTGCCAGCAGCTTACGGGGGCCTGGGGCCAACGTCCTGACTTTC. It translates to CASSLRGPGANVLTF.

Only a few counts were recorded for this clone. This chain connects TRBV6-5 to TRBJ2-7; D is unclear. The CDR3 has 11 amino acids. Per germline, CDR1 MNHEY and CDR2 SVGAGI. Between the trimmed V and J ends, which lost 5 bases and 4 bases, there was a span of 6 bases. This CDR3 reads CASSKGYEQYF. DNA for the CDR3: TGTGCCAGCAGTAAGGGTTACGAGCAGTACTTC.

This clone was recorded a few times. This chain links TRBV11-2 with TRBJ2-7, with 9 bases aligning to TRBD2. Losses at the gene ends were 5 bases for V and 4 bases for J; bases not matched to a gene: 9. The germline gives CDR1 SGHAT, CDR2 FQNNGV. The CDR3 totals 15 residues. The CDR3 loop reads CASSQRAGGRYEQYF. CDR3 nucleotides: TGTGCCAGCAGCCAAAGGGCGGGAGGGCGGTACGAGCAGTACTTC.

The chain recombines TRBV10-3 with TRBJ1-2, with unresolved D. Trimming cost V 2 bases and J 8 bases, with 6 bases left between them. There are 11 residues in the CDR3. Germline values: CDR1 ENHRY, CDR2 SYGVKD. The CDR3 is CAISEPLGYTF. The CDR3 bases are TGTGCCATCAGTGAGCCCTTAGGCTACACCTTC.

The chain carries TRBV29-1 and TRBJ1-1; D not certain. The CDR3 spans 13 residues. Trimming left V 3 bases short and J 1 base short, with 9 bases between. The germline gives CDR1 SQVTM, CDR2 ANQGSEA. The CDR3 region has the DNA TGCAGCGTTGAGATAAGTGAGAACACTGAAGCTTTCTTT. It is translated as CSVEISENTEAFF.

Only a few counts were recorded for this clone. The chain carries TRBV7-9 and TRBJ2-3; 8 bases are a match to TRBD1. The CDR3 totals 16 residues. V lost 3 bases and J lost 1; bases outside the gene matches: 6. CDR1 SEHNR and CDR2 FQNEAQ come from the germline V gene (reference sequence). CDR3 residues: CASSFTPGQGTDTQYF. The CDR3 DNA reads TGTGCCAGCAGCTTTACACCGGGACAGGGCACAGATACGCAGTATTTT.

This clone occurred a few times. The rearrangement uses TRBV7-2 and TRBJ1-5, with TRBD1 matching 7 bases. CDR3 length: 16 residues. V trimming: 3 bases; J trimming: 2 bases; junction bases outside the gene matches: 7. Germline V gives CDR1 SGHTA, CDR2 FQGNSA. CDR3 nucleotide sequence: TGTGCCAGCAGCTTCCTGGGCACAGGGGGCAATCAGCCCCAGCATTTT. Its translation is CASSFLGTGGNQPQHF.

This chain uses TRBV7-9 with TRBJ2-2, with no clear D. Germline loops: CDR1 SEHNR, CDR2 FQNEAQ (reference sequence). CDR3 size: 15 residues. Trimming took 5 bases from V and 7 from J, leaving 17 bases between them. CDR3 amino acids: CASSGQRSRLGELFF. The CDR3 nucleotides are TGTGCCAGCAGCGGGCAACGGTCTCGTCTCGGGGAGCTGTTTTTT.

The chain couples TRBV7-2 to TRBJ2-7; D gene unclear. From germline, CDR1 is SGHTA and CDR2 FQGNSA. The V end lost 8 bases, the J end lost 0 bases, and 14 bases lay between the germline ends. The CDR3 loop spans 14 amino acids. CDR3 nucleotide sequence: TGTGCCAGCTCTGCCGTGGGCAGCTCCTACGAGCAGTACTTC. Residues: CASSAVGSSYEQYF.

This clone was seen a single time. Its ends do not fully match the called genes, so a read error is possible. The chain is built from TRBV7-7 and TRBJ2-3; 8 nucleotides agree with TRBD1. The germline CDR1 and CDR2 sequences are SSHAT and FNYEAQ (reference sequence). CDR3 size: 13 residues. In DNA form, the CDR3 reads TGTGCTAGCAGCCCAGGGGGCTACGATACGCAGTATTTT. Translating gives CASSPGGYDTQYF.

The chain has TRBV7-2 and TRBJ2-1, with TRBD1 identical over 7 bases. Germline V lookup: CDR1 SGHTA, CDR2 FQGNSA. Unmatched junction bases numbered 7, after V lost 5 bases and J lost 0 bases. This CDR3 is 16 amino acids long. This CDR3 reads CASSISGTDSYNEQFF. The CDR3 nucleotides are TGTGCCAGCAGCATCTCCGGGACAGACTCCTACAATGAGCAGTTCTTC.

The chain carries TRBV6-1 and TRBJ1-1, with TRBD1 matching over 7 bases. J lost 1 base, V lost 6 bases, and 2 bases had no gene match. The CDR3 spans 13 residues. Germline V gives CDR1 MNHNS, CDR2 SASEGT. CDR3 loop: CASSQGENTEAFF. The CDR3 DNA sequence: TGTGCCAGCAGCCAGGGGGAGAACACTGAAGCTTTCTTT.

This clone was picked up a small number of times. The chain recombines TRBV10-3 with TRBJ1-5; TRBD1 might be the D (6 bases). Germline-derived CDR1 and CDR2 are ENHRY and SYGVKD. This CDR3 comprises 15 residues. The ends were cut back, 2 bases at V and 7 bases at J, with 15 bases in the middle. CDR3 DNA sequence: TGTGCCATCAGTGAGAAGGGGGATGGCTACCAGCCCCAGCATTTT. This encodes CAISEKGDGYQPQHF.

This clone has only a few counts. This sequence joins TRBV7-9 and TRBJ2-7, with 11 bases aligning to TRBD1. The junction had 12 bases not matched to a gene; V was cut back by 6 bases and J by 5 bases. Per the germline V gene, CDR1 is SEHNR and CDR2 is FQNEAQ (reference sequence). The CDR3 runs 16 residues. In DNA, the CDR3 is TGTGCCAGCAGTTTTAACCGGGACAGGGGGGCCCACGAGCAGTACTTC. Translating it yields CASSFNRDRGAHEQYF.

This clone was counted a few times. This chain's CDR3 is CALSPSGYNEQFF. As DNA, the CDR3 is TGTGCTCTGAGCCCCTCGGGATACAATGAGCAGTTCTTC. The J gene is TRBJ2-1, the V gene TRBV10-3, with D perhaps TRBD2 (5 bases). The CDR3 spans 13 residues. Germline CDR1 is ENHRY and CDR2 is SYGVKD.